These 29 T cell receptor beta chains came from one sample sequenced in a study of cytomegalovirus exposure and HLA in healthy donors. A multiplex PCR was run with 60 Vbeta primers and 13 Jbeta primers. Using immunoSEQ multiplex PCR, the repertoire was profiled, and TCRdb retains in-frame clones only, with some absent. This sample yields over 90,000 clones, of which 70% to 90% are seen a single time; around 2.6% belongs to the top ten. The sequencing input was PBMCs. All receptors come from a man aged 35-49 years in good health and CMV-seronegative.

This clone was seen more than once but under ten times. This chain joins TRBV27 and TRBJ1-6, with 7 bases lining up with TRBD1. The V gene's germline CDR1 is MNHEY and CDR2 SMNVEV (reference sequence). Trimming took 4 bases from V and 5 from J; bases not matched to a gene: 5. The CDR3 spans 15 residues. Here the CDR3 reads CASSSSGTDNSPLHF. The DNA for the CDR3 is TGTGCCAGCAGTTCCTCTGGGACAGATAATTCACCCCTCCACTTT.

The chain joins TRBV11-2 to TRBJ2-3, with a tentative D call TRBD1 (6 bases). The CDR3 is 15 amino acids. With 3 bases removed from V and 0 bases from J, the gap between germline ends came to 10 bases. Germline CDR1 and CDR2: SGHAT and FQNNGV. CDR3 nucleotide sequence: TGTGCCAGCAGCTTCAGGGGCCTTAGCACAGATACGCAGTATTTT. Its translation: CASSFRGLSTDTQYF.

This clone was detected only once. The CDR3 region has the DNA TGTGCCAGCAGCCAAGGGAGGGGAAAAGCTTTCTTT. Translation: CASSQGRGKAFF. V and J are TRBV16 and TRBJ1-1; a weak D match, TRBD1 (5 bases). Per germline, CDR1 KGHSY and CDR2 FQNENV. Trimming stripped 2 bases from V and 9 bases from J, with 10 bases between. CDR3 length equals 12 residues.

V is TRBV18 and J is TRBJ2-5; D remains unclear. The J call may be mistaken, given a closer DNA end match to TRBJ2-7. CDR1 and CDR2 (germline): KGHSH, LQKENI. The CDR3 spans 13 residues. CDR3 sequence: CASSSALVYEQYF. DNA of the CDR3: TGTGCCAGCTCATCCGCTTTGGTTTACGAGCAGTACTTC.

This chain connects TRBV7-3 to TRBJ2-1; 8 bases line up with TRBD1. V dropped 3 bases and J dropped 12; count of bases not matched to a gene: 4. Germline values: CDR1 SGHTA, CDR2 FQGTGA. The CDR3 is made up of 12 amino acids. The CDR3 nucleotides are TGTGCCAGCAGCTTTCAGGGGGCCCGGCAGTTCTTC. It translates to CASSFQGARQFF.

This clone came up a few times. J is TRBJ2-1 and V is TRBV5-1; 10 positions match TRBD1. Germline assignment: CDR1 SGHRS and CDR2 YFSETQ. With V trimmed by 4 bases and J by 2 bases, 6 bases remained unmatched. This CDR3 comprises 16 residues. The CDR3 nucleotides are TGCGCCAGCAGCCAAGGACAGGGGGTAACCTACAATGAGCAGTTCTTC. Protein sequence: CASSQGQGVTYNEQFF.

The rearrangement joins TRBV5-4 to TRBJ1-1; 7 nucleotides match TRBD1. The CDR3 contains 14 residues. V was pared by 4 bases and J by 1 base, with 4 bases of the junction left unmatched. The germline V gene has CDR1 SGHNT and CDR2 YYREEE (reference sequence). CDR3 loop: CASSPGGPNTEAFF. The CDR3 coding sequence is TGTGCCAGCAGCCCAGGGGGTCCGAACACTGAAGCTTTCTTT.

This clone was counted only a few times. The chain employs TRBV5-4 and TRBJ2-7, with 7 positions matching TRBD1. The CDR3 is 15 residues long. The J segment lost 3 bases and the V segment lost 2 bases, leaving 8 bases of the junction unmatched. In germline, CDR1 is SGHNT, CDR2 YYREEE (reference sequence). The CDR3 loop reads CASSLQGKKDYEQYF. CDR3 bases: TGTGCCAGCAGCTTACAGGGGAAGAAAGACTACGAGCAGTACTTC.

This chain connects TRBV7-3 to TRBJ2-7; 12 positions match TRBD1. The CDR3 has 15 residues. V shed 5 bases, J shed 3 bases, and the junction held 5 bases outside the gene matches. Germline V gene sequence: CDR1 SGHTA, CDR2 FQGTGA. This chain's CDR3 is CASSLGTGGFYEQYF. Written as DNA, the CDR3 is TGTGCCAGCAGCCTCGGGACAGGGGGCTTCTACGAGCAGTACTTC.

The chain has TRBV7-2 and TRBJ1-1, with a possible D match to TRBD1 (5 bases). Germline V gene data show CDR1 as SGHTA and CDR2 as FQGNSA. CDR3 length: 14 amino acids. V lost 1 base and J 0 bases, leaving 6 bases between the germline ends. The DNA of the CDR3 is TGTGCCAGCAGCTTAGTGGACATGAACACTGAAGCTTTCTTT. Its translation is CASSLVDMNTEAFF.

This clone was seen just once. The J gene is TRBJ2-1, the V gene TRBV5-1, with D tentatively TRBD1 (7 bases). Between the trimmed V and J ends, which lost 6 bases and 2 bases, there was a span of 18 bases. Germline V gives CDR1 SGHRS, CDR2 YFSETQ. CDR3 length: 16 residues. The CDR3 sequence: CASTQGVGGTYNEQFF. CDR3 nucleotide sequence: TGCGCCAGCACCCAGGGGGTCGGAGGGACCTACAATGAGCAGTTCTTC.

This chain connects TRBV19 to TRBJ1-2; perhaps TRBD1 as D (6 bases). The CDR3 totals 17 residues. Germline values: CDR1 LNHDA, CDR2 SQIVND (reference sequence). Trimming shortened V by 8 bases and J by 7 bases, and 29 bases separated the two germline ends. The CDR3 region has the DNA TGTGCCAGTCCACTAGGACAGACCCGGGGCCTCTCGGGTGGCTACACCTTC. Amino acids: CASPLGQTRGLSGGYTF.

This chain uses TRBV2 with TRBJ1-2; 7 positions match TRBD1. Per the germline V gene, CDR1 is SNHLY and CDR2 is FYNNEI. The CDR3 contains 11 residues. The V segment lost 9 bases and the J segment 4 bases; nucleotides outside the gene matches: 2. Here the CDR3 DNA reads TGTGCCAGGGCAGGGGGCTATGGCTACACCTTC. The encoded protein is CARAGGYGYTF.

This rearrangement joins TRBV6-1 to TRBJ1-5, with D possibly TRBD1 on 5 matching bases. Germline CDR1 MNHNS, CDR2 SASEGT. CDR3 length: 14 residues. The germline V and J ends were trimmed by 4 bases and 0 bases, with 7 bases remaining between them. The CDR3 reads CASSGGGSNQPQHF. CDR3 sequence (DNA): TGTGCCAGCAGTGGGGGGGGTAGCAATCAGCCCCAGCATTTT.

V usage is TRBV2 and J usage is TRBJ2-1; tentatively, D is TRBD1 (6 bases). The V gene's germline CDR1 is SNHLY and CDR2 FYNNEI. This CDR3 spans 15 amino acids. V dropped 5 bases and J dropped 2 bases, with 13 bases sitting between them. The CDR3 is CASSSRRGAYNEQFF. In DNA, the CDR3 is TGTGCCAGCAGTTCACGCAGGGGTGCCTACAATGAGCAGTTCTTC.

In its sample, this clone was seen a few times. The rearrangement links TRBV18 to TRBJ1-2; 11 nucleotides match TRBD1. The CDR3 runs to 17 residues. Trimming at V came to 1 base and at J to 4 bases, leaving 8 bases not matched to a gene. CDR1 and CDR2 (germline): KGHSH, LQKENI. CDR3 residues: CASSPHGPGQGGYGYTF. CDR3 nucleotides: TGTGCCAGCTCACCACATGGACCGGGACAGGGGGGCTATGGCTACACCTTC.

The chain joins TRBV5-8 to TRBJ1-2, with D perhaps TRBD1 (5 bases). This CDR3 region has 16 residues. Germline-derived CDR1 and CDR2 are SGHTS and YDEGEE. The ends were cut back, 0 bases at V and 4 bases at J, with 16 bases in the middle. The CDR3, as DNA: TGTGCCAGCAGCTTGGTCGTTTCCGGGGGTGGCTATGGCTACACCTTC. As protein: CASSLVVSGGGYGYTF.

The gene calls are TRBV7-9 and TRBJ1-2, with 10 bases fitting TRBD1. The CDR3 sequence is 16 residues long. The junction had 10 bases not matched to a gene; V was cut back by 5 bases and J by 4 bases. Looked up from germline, CDR1 is SEHNR and CDR2 is FQNEAQ (reference sequence). The CDR3 loop is CASSLAGTGVSYGYTF. Here the CDR3 DNA reads TGTGCCAGCAGCCTCGCCGGGACAGGGGTCAGCTATGGCTACACCTTC.

This clone showed up just once. This chain joins TRBV6-6 and TRBJ2-7; D might be TRBD1 (5 bases). The CDR3 contains 15 residues. From germline, CDR1 is MNHNY and CDR2 SVGAGI (reference sequence). V was cut by 0 bases and J by 0 bases, with 9 bases left in between. CDR3 protein: CASSYSMQGSYEQYF. In DNA, the CDR3 is TGTGCCAGCAGTTACTCTATGCAGGGCTCCTACGAGCAGTACTTC.

The J gene is TRBJ1-2, the V gene TRBV5-1; D not resolved. Germline-derived CDR1 and CDR2 are SGHRS and YFSETQ. V gave up 4 bases and J gave up 3 bases, with 10 bases separating them. CDR3 length: 13 amino acids. As DNA, the CDR3 is TGCGCCAGCAGCCCGCGGGAGGACTATGGCTACACCTTC. The encoded protein is CASSPREDYGYTF.

The genes are TRBV9 and TRBJ2-1, with 12 bases matching TRBD2. V was clipped by 6 bases and J by 7 bases; unmatched bases: 8. The CDR3 is 15 residues long. Per the germline V gene, CDR1 is SGDLS and CDR2 is YYNGEE. The DNA for the CDR3 is TGTGCCAGCACCCTACCTAGCGGGGGGGCAAATGAGCAGTTCTTC. Translated: CASTLPSGGANEQFF.

V is TRBV9 and J is TRBJ2-7; D possibly corresponds to TRBD1 (6 bases). Germline V lookup: CDR1 SGDLS, CDR2 YYNGEE. Between the trimmed V and J ends, which lost 0 bases and 4 bases, there was a span of 11 bases. The CDR3 has 14 amino acids. CDR3 loop: CASSVGARGYEQYF. CDR3 DNA sequence: TGTGCCAGCAGCGTAGGCGCCAGGGGTTACGAGCAGTACTTC.

In regard to this clone: Other DNA sequences in this sample translate to the same CDR3. The chain joins TRBV2 to TRBJ2-7; D ambiguous. V gave up 4 bases and J gave up 3 bases, with 7 bases separating them. Per the germline V gene, CDR1 is SNHLY and CDR2 is FYNNEI. The CDR3 spans 12 residues. CDR3 residues: CASSVFNYEQYF. The CDR3 DNA reads TGTGCCAGCAGTGTGTTCAACTACGAGCAGTACTTC.

This clone has only a few counts. The J gene is TRBJ1-5, the V gene TRBV5-6; 10 bases fit TRBD1. CDR1 and CDR2 (germline): SGHDT, YYEEEE. After removal of 4 bases from V and 5 bases from J, the junction contained 3 bases not matched to a gene. The CDR3 runs 14 residues. The CDR3: CASSRGQGDQPQHF. The CDR3 region has the DNA TGTGCCAGCAGCCGAGGACAGGGGGATCAGCCCCAGCATTTT.

J is TRBJ1-2 and V is TRBV14; 7 bases are a match to TRBD1. Germline CDR1 SGHDN, CDR2 FVKESK. The CDR3 is 16 residues long. Unmatched junction bases numbered 12, after V lost 4 bases and J lost 4 bases. CDR3 residues: CASSPFPGQLTYGYTF. In nucleotides, the CDR3 is TGTGCCAGCAGCCCTTTTCCGGGACAGCTGACCTATGGCTACACCTTC.

The chain joins TRBV5-6 to TRBJ1-4, with TRBD1 matching over 7 bases. The CDR3 covers 13 residues. Per the germline V gene, CDR1 is SGHDT and CDR2 is YYEEEE. The ends lost 3 bases at V and 8 bases at J; junction bases unmatched: 4. Written as DNA, the CDR3 is TGTGCCAGCAGCTGGGGGACAGACGAAAAACTGTTTTTT. Its protein is CASSWGTDEKLFF.

The V and J genes are TRBV19 and TRBJ1-1, with D unclear. CDR3 length: 14 residues. Trimming left V 1 base short and J 2 bases short, with 8 bases between. The V gene's germline CDR1 is LNHDA and CDR2 SQIVND (reference sequence). The CDR3 region has the DNA TGTGCCAGTAGTATAGCGGGGAGTAACACTGAAGCTTTCTTT. This translates into CASSIAGSNTEAFF. Drawing the rest from reference TRBV19 and TRBJ1-1, the complete variable domain is DGGITQSPKYLFRKEGQNVTLSCEQNLNHDAMYWYRQDPGQGLRLIYYSQIVNDFQKGDIAEGYSVSREKKESFPLTVTSAQKNPTAFYLCASSIAGSNTEAFFGQGTRLTVV.

For this clone: The CDR3 end shows no conserved phenylalanine or tryptophan, and so a read error is likely. It is unclear where the CDR3 begins or ends on the DNA, so no DNA is shown, and the CDR3 is as TCRdb lists it. The chain links TRBV7-8 to TRBJ1-2; TRBD1, the table's D call, lacks a check against the DNA. Looked up from germline, CDR1 is SGHVS and CDR2 is FQNEAQ. The CDR3 is 12 residues long, ends included. CDR3 amino acids: CASSLEGSGYEI.

The rearrangement links TRBV2 to TRBJ1-2, with 9 bases fitting TRBD1. The trim removed 4 bases at V and 8 bases at J, leaving 8 bases unmatched. The CDR3 consists of 14 residues. CDR1 is SNHLY and CDR2 is FYNNEI in the germline V gene. DNA of the CDR3: TGTGCCAGCAGTGGGAGGGACAGGGTTGAAGGCTACACCTTC. It encodes CASSGRDRVEGYTF.